The 30 T cell receptor beta chains reported below all come from one sample, sequenced in a study of blood T cell repertoires in COVID-19. TCRdb's table, derived via immunoSEQ multiplex PCR, lists solely in-frame clones and lacks some. The table lists about 77,000 clones, roughly 80% of them singletons. The specimen was peripheral blood. These receptors were taken from a woman in her 70s with acute or convalescent COVID-19.

The V call is TRBV6-1, the J call TRBJ2-7; TRBD1 matches 7 bases. The junction had 3 bases not matched to a gene; V was cut back by 1 base and J by 0 bases. In germline, CDR1 is MNHNS, CDR2 SASEGT. This CDR3 is 15 amino acids long. The CDR3 region is CASSEGWDSSYEQYF. Written as DNA, the CDR3 is TGTGCCAGCAGTGAAGGCTGGGACAGCTCCTACGAGCAGTACTTC.

The V and J genes are TRBV20-1 and TRBJ2-4; tentatively, D is TRBD1 (5 bases). The germline gives CDR1 DFQATT, CDR2 SNEGSKA (reference sequence). Trimming took 3 bases from V and 7 from J, leaving 13 bases between them. This CDR3 contains 13 residues. This chain's CDR3 is CSASWGVQNIQYF. The CDR3 DNA follows: TGCAGTGCTAGTTGGGGCGTCCAGAACATTCAGTACTTC.

The chain uses TRBV4-2 and TRBJ1-1; 8 nucleotides align to TRBD1. CDR1 is LGHNA, CDR2 YNFKEQ, per germline. The CDR3 consists of 15 residues. V was clipped by 1 base and J by 1 base; unmatched bases: 2. In nucleotides, the CDR3 is TGTGCCAGCAGCCAAGTCGGACAGGGGAACACTGAAGCTTTCTTT. Protein product: CASSQVGQGNTEAFF.

V and J are TRBV27 and TRBJ1-6; a possible D gene is TRBD1 (6 bases). The germline V gene has CDR1 MNHEY and CDR2 SMNVEV (reference sequence). V lost 0 bases, J lost 7 bases, and 10 bases lay in between. The CDR3 has 15 amino acids. CDR3 sequence reads: CASSLSGTRNSPLHF. CDR3 nucleotides: TGTGCCAGCAGTTTATCCGGGACAAGGAATTCACCCCTCCACTTT.

The chain couples TRBV28 to TRBJ1-4, with 8 bases matching TRBD1. In germline, CDR1 is MDHEN, CDR2 SYDVKM. V shed 5 bases, J shed 7 bases, and the junction held 9 bases outside the gene matches. This CDR3 is 15 amino acids long. CDR3: CASSVTGGGSEKLFF. The CDR3 DNA reads as TGTGCCAGCAGTGTTACAGGGGGTGGGAGTGAAAAACTGTTTTTT. Looking up the rest from reference TRBV28 and TRBJ1-4 gives the full variable domain: DVKVTQSSRYLVKRTGEKVFLECVQDMDHENMFWYRQDPGLGLRLIYFSYDVKMKEKGDIPEGYSVSREKKERFSLILESASTNQTSMYLCASSVTGGGSEKLFFGSGTQLSVL.

The rearrangement links TRBV7-8 to TRBJ1-1; perhaps TRBD1 as D (6 bases). The CDR3 runs 15 residues. The V end was cut by 1 base, the J end by 0 bases, with 9 bases between. The germline V gene encodes CDR1 SGHVS and CDR2 FQNEAQ. Here the CDR3 DNA reads TGTGCCAGCAGCTTAGTCCCAGGGGTGAACACTGAAGCTTTCTTT. This encodes CASSLVPGVNTEAFF.

This rearrangement joins TRBV27 to TRBJ1-5; D is ambiguous. The CDR3 spans 13 residues. Germline CDR1 and CDR2: MNHEY and SMNVEV (reference sequence). V was trimmed by 9 bases and J by 6 bases, leaving 15 bases between them. CDR3 nucleotide sequence: TGTGCCAGTGCCGAGAGTTCGGGTCAGCCCCAGCATTTT. It specifies CASAESSGQPQHF.

The gene calls are TRBV6-5 and TRBJ2-7, with TRBD1 matching 11 bases. This CDR3 is 15 amino acids long. Trimming took 4 bases from V and 0 from J; bases not matched to a gene: 2. CDR1 and CDR2 (germline): MNHEY, SVGAGI. The CDR3, as DNA: TGTGCCAGCAGTTGGACAGGGGGCAGCTCCTACGAGCAGTACTTC. Translating gives CASSWTGGSSYEQYF.

The V call is TRBV19, the J call TRBJ1-6; 9 positions agree with TRBD1. The J segment lost 12 bases and the V segment lost 4 bases, leaving 10 bases of the junction unmatched. Germline values: CDR1 LNHDA, CDR2 SQIVND (reference sequence). The CDR3 covers 15 residues. This CDR3 is CASSNMRDRAEPLHF. The CDR3 DNA sequence: TGTGCCAGTAGTAATATGCGGGACAGGGCTGAACCCCTCCACTTT. Full variable domain (missing parts from reference TRBV19 and TRBJ1-6): DGGITQSPKYLFRKEGQNVTLSCEQNLNHDAMYWYRQDPGQGLRLIYYSQIVNDFQKGDIAEGYSVSREKKESFPLTVTSAQKNPTAFYLCASSNMRDRAEPLHFGNGTRLTVT.

The CDR3 loop is CATSDPRGSNYGYTF. The CDR3 DNA reads TGTGCCACCAGTGACCCCAGGGGCTCTAACTATGGCTACACCTTC. The V call is TRBV24-1, the J call TRBJ1-2; D perhaps matches TRBD1 (6 bases). The CDR3 is made up of 15 amino acids. V gave up 4 bases and J gave up 0 bases, with 11 bases separating them. Germline loops: CDR1 KGHDR, CDR2 SFDVKD.

J is TRBJ2-4 and V is TRBV6-1; TRBD2 matches at 12 bases. The CDR3 loop spans 20 amino acids. After removal of 4 bases from V and 0 bases from J, the junction contained 13 bases not matched to a gene. The V gene's germline CDR1 is MNHNS and CDR2 SASEGT. CDR3 residues: CASSGIPGLAGGLAKNIQYF. The CDR3 DNA reads as TGTGCCAGCAGTGGGATACCGGGACTAGCGGGCGGACTAGCCAAAAACATTCAGTACTTC.

This chain uses TRBV9 with TRBJ2-7, with D perhaps TRBD1 (6 bases). Trimming left V 4 bases short and J 2 bases short, with 13 bases between. In germline, CDR1 is SGDLS, CDR2 YYNGEE. The CDR3 sequence is 14 residues long. The CDR3 sequence is CASSPRTAAYEQYF. The CDR3 DNA follows: TGTGCCAGCAGCCCGAGGACAGCCGCCTACGAGCAGTACTTC. Variable domain in full (rest from reference TRBV9 and TRBJ2-7): DSGVTQTPKHLITATGQRVTLRCSPRSGDLSVYWYQQSLDQGLQFLIQYYNGEERAKGNILERFSAQQFPDLHSELNLSSLELGDSALYFCASSPRTAAYEQYFGPGTRLTVT.

This rearrangement joins TRBV5-1 to TRBJ1-4; no clear D. CDR1 is SGHRS, CDR2 YFSETQ, per germline. The CDR3 runs to 15 residues. V shed 3 bases and J shed 5 bases, with 14 bases lying between them. This chain's CDR3 is CASSSYGRSNEKLFF. As DNA, the CDR3 is TGCGCCAGCAGCTCCTACGGCAGGTCGAATGAAAAACTGTTTTTT.

V usage is TRBV19 and J usage is TRBJ1-2, with D possibly matching TRBD1 (6 bases). The CDR3 totals 14 residues. With 6 bases removed from V and 3 bases from J, the gap between germline ends came to 14 bases. Germline-derived CDR1 and CDR2 are LNHDA and SQIVND (reference sequence). Written as DNA, the CDR3 is TGTGCCAGTAGGCGCAGGGGTTCGGACTATGGCTACACCTTC. Amino acids: CASRRRGSDYGYTF.

The rearrangement uses TRBV2 and TRBJ1-2; D gene unclear. Germline assignment: CDR1 SNHLY and CDR2 FYNNEI. Trimming removed 9 bases at V and 8 bases at J, with 19 bases between. The CDR3 contains 13 residues. CDR3 DNA: TGTGCCAGTCTCCAAACGGCAGGCCGGGGCTACACCTTC. As protein: CASLQTAGRGYTF.

The rearrangement uses TRBV19 and TRBJ1-3, with D possibly matching TRBD1 (5 bases). V dropped 3 bases and J dropped 4 bases, with 13 bases sitting between them. The CDR3 contains 15 residues. Germline V gene lookup returns CDR1 LNHDA and CDR2 SQIVND (reference sequence). Written as DNA, the CDR3 is TGTGCCAGTAGTATGCAGGCGGGGCCAGGAAACACCATATATTTT. This sequence encodes CASSMQAGPGNTIYF.

This chain links TRBV7-9 with TRBJ2-7; the D gene is possibly TRBD1 (7 bases). V gave up 5 bases and J gave up 2 bases, with 16 bases separating them. Germline V gene data show CDR1 as SEHNR and CDR2 as FQNEAQ (reference sequence). The CDR3 is made up of 15 amino acids. CDR3 sequence (DNA): TGTGCCAGCAGCCGAGGGGGGACAGCTGCCTACGAGCAGTACTTC. Encoded protein: CASSRGGTAAYEQYF.

This clone has just a few counts. This sequence joins TRBV11-2 and TRBJ1-5; TRBD1 is a possible D gene (5 bases). This CDR3 contains 13 residues. V was clipped by 9 bases and J by 2 bases, with 11 bases between them. Germline lookup yields CDR1 SGHAT and CDR2 FQNNGV. Written as DNA, the CDR3 is TGTGCCAGAGTCGGGGGTGGCAATCAGCCCCAGCATTTT. Translated: CARVGGGNQPQHF.

V gene TRBV6-5 combines with J gene TRBJ1-2, with a weak D call TRBD1 (5 bases). V dropped 4 bases and J dropped 4 bases, with 16 bases sitting between them. CDR3 length equals 15 residues. CDR1 is MNHEY and CDR2 is SVGAGI in the germline V gene. The CDR3 reads CASSSWRGHSYGYTF. The CDR3 region has the DNA TGTGCCAGCAGTTCTTGGCGTGGACATAGCTATGGCTACACCTTC.

The chain uses TRBV29-1 and TRBJ2-5, with D possibly TRBD1 on 6 matching bases. This CDR3 has 14 amino acids. CDR1 is SQVTM and CDR2 is ANQGSEA in the germline V gene. V dropped 6 bases and J dropped 3 bases, with 17 bases sitting between them. The CDR3 sequence: CSVNRGSVKETQYF. The CDR3 DNA reads as TGCAGCGTCAATAGGGGGAGCGTTAAAGAGACCCAGTACTTC.

J is TRBJ1-2 and V is TRBV19, with TRBD1 matching over 8 bases. The germline V gene encodes CDR1 LNHDA and CDR2 SQIVND (reference sequence). The CDR3 has 18 amino acids. The junction had 14 bases not matched to a gene; V was cut back by 2 bases and J by 3 bases. CDR3 amino acids: CASSILTAGGRLDYGYTF. CDR3 bases: TGTGCCAGTAGTATACTGACGGCAGGGGGCCGTCTTGACTATGGCTACACCTTC.

The rearrangement uses TRBV27 and TRBJ1-4, with a weak D call TRBD1 (6 bases). In germline, CDR1 is MNHEY, CDR2 SMNVEV (reference sequence). Trimming shortened V by 5 bases and J by 8 bases, and 15 bases separated the two germline ends. The CDR3 covers 14 residues. Here the CDR3 DNA reads TGTGCCAGCAGTCTGGGGGGGCTGACCGAAAAACTGTTTTTT. Translating gives CASSLGGLTEKLFF.

This clone was seen a few times. The rearrangement links TRBV6-5 to TRBJ2-3; D possibly corresponds to TRBD2 (5 bases). The germline CDR1 and CDR2 sequences are MNHEY and SVGAGI. The V end was cut by 8 bases, the J end by 0 bases, with 12 bases between. The CDR3 runs to 14 residues. The CDR3 DNA sequence: TGTGCCAGCCGGAGACTACTCAGCACAGATACGCAGTATTTT. Translating gives CASRRLLSTDTQYF.

The chain carries TRBV9 and TRBJ1-1; TRBD1 matches at 12 bases. The junction had 6 bases not matched to a gene; V was cut back by 3 bases and J by 6 bases. Per germline, CDR1 SGDLS and CDR2 YYNGEE. This CDR3 spans 15 amino acids. CDR3: CASSAGQGASAEAFF. CDR3 DNA sequence: TGTGCCAGCAGCGCGGGACAGGGGGCGAGCGCTGAAGCTTTCTTT.

The sample holds a few counts of this clone. CDR3 DNA: TGCGCCAGCAGCCAAGGAGTACGGGTCGGGTACGAGCAGTACTTC. It encodes CASSQGVRVGYEQYF. The J gene is TRBJ2-7, the V gene TRBV4-3, with no clear D. V lost 1 base, J lost 4 bases, and 14 bases lay in between. The CDR3 totals 15 residues. Germline V gene sequence: CDR1 LGHNA, CDR2 YSLEER.

The rearrangement joins TRBV28 to TRBJ2-5, with 13 bases that match TRBD2. Germline V gene lookup returns CDR1 MDHEN and CDR2 SYDVKM. Trimming at V came to 3 bases and at J to 7 bases, leaving 5 bases not matched to a gene. This CDR3 contains 15 residues. CDR3 DNA: TGTGCCAGCAGTTTGACTAGCGGGGGGATGAGGACCCAGTACTTC. This codes for CASSLTSGGMRTQYF.

The chain uses TRBV6-5 and TRBJ1-5, with D unclear. The germline V and J ends were trimmed by 2 bases and 0 bases, with 5 bases remaining between them. The CDR3 contains 14 residues. Germline assignment: CDR1 MNHEY and CDR2 SVGAGI. CDR3: CASSYASSNQPQHF. The CDR3 region has the DNA TGTGCCAGCAGTTACGCGAGTAGCAATCAGCCCCAGCATTTT.

The V and J genes are TRBV19 and TRBJ2-7, with 9 nucleotides matching TRBD2. Germline V gene data show CDR1 as LNHDA and CDR2 as SQIVND (reference sequence). Trimming removed 8 bases from V and 4 bases from J; junction bases left unmatched: 6. The CDR3 covers 13 residues. The CDR3 region is CASAGGGEYEQYF. CDR3 bases: TGTGCCAGTGCGGGGGGGGGCGAGTACGAGCAGTACTTC.

The gene calls are TRBV5-6 and TRBJ1-1; the match to TRBD1 covers 7 bases. The CDR3 is made up of 14 amino acids. J lost 5 bases, V lost 0 bases, and 4 bases had no gene match. Germline V gene data show CDR1 as SGHDT and CDR2 as YYEEEE. DNA for the CDR3: TGTGCCAGCAGCTTGGCGGGCAGGGGGACTGAAGCTTTCTTT. Protein product: CASSLAGRGTEAFF.

This chain links TRBV9 with TRBJ2-2, with 12 bases matching TRBD2. CDR3 length: 15 amino acids. The V gene end was trimmed by 6 bases and the J gene end by 6 bases; junction bases not matched to a gene: 6. Germline-derived CDR1 and CDR2 are SGDLS and YYNGEE. The CDR3 sequence: CASTTPSGGAGELFF. CDR3 nucleotides: TGTGCCAGCACAACCCCTAGCGGGGGGGCCGGGGAGCTGTTTTTT.